This T cell receptor (beta chain) was identified during a study of blood T cells in healthy people across ages (dated by TCRdb to about 2015). Context from the whole study: In model experiments, template switching captured roughly one uniquely barcoded TCR beta cDNA molecule for every two T cells. To track age-related changes in TCR beta repertoire diversity, the study relied on deep sequencing normalized with unique cDNA molecular identifiers. To avoid experimental bias, donors of different ages were distributed randomly across sequencing lanes. Four age groups were formed from the donors: young (average approximately 15 years), middle-aged (approximately 40), aged (approximately 60) and long-lived (less than 85). For two donors (one aged 18 to 30 and one aged 80 or older), the study analyzed two additional independent replicas of 1 million unique cDNA reads from the same blood draw. What the study reported, not specific to this receptor: Observed TCR beta diversity per million T cells fell roughly linearly with age, and a significant reduction was already apparent by age around 40. Observed TCR beta diversity correlated strongly with the percentage of naive T cells measured by flow cytometry. Total diversity estimates from one million sequenced T cells were considered lower bounds and underestimates. The CMV infection status of donors was not known, potentially confounding age-related changes in expanded clonotypes. Compared with the aged group, the long-lived group had more naive CD4+ T cells, fewer expanded clones and increased TCR diversity, suggesting age selection. Bulk unsorted PBMC profiling prevented conclusive comparison of naive and antigen-experienced compartments.

For this clonotype: The target of this receptor is not known. There are no base qualities to consult, and no much larger clone falls within one base.

Library preparation employed 5' RACE. The sample was run on an Illumina HiSeq 2500. The second PCR ran for about 6 to 11 cycles and used a J-beta primer mix along with a sample-barcoded 5' primer. A template-switch 5' adaptor carrying 12 random nucleotides introduced a unique molecular identifier onto each TCR beta cDNA molecule. Each sample yielded at least 2.5 million CDR3-containing paired-end reads. First-strand cDNA was synthesized from all RNA with the Mint cDNA synthesis kit, primed by a TRBC-specific oligonucleotide. Following uracil-DNA glycosylase treatment, all cDNA underwent a first 18-cycle PCR with the universal primers M1SS and BC2_uni_R. From the authors' description of their analysis: Each sample was normalized by randomly selecting 1 million high-quality reads, each carrying a distinct molecular identifier. Instead of being binned into consensus sequences, reads that shared molecular identifiers were thrown out. MiTCR, run with a Q25 quality threshold and the strictest error-elimination algorithm, handled CDR3 identification, clonotype clustering and error correction. A nonparametric unseen species model with Euler transformation was used to estimate lower-bound total TCR beta diversity. The public reads were run again by TCRdb, first through fastp at Q25 and then through MiXCR, and only productive beta chains were kept. Every distinct CDR3 protein forms one entry, paired with its most common genes and DNA. TCRdb, rather than the study authors, made the V and J calls. Recorded for this sample are 650,000 or so distinct CDR3 sequences; over 40% of them occurred a single time. The ten largest make up approximately 13% of the sample.

According to the germline V gene, CDR1 reads MNHNS and CDR2 reads SASEGT. The trim is 6 bases for V and 5 bases for J, with a gap of 22 bases between the germline ends. The CDR3 holds 16 amino acids from the cysteine to the phenylalanine. Kept here is only the CDR3 DNA, which spans 48 bases and is read in frame from base 1. The 35 to 40 donors, aged 6 to 90 years, were systemically healthy Caucasian individuals from Russia. Approximately 10 milliliters of peripheral blood were collected from each donor into EDTA-treated Vacutainer tubes. Ficoll-Paque density-gradient centrifugation was used to isolate PBMCs, with at least 6.5 million per sample. Trizol reagent was used to extract total RNA from PBMCs, with at least 6 micrograms per sample. For every donor, flow cytometry on a PBMC aliquot measured the percentage of naive CD45RAhigh/CD27high T cells.

This TCR was recovered from a woman older than 75 in good health. The sequence links TRBV6-1 to TRBJ1-1; matching of 6 bases hints at TRBD1 as the D gene. Sequences were obtained from blood. The nucleotide sequence reads TGTGCCAGCAGGGCTCCTCCCCAGGCAGGGGCGACTGAAGCTTTCTTT. The encoded protein is CASRAPPQAGATEAFF.